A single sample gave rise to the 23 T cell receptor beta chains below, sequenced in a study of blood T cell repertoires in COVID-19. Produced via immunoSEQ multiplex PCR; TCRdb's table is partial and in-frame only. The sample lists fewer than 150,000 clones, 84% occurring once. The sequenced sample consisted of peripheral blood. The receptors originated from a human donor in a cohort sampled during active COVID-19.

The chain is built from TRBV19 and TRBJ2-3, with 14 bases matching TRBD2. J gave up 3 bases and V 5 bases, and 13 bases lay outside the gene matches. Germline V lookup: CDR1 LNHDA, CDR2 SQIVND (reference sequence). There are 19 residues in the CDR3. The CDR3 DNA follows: TGTGCCAGTAGTTCGACGGGACTAGCGGGGGTGGGGAAAACAGATACGCAGTATTTT. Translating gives CASSSTGLAGVGKTDTQYF.

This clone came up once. CDR3 bases: TGTGCCACCAGTGAATCCCAGGAAGAGCAGTACTTC. This gives the protein CATSESQEEQYF. V and J are TRBV24-1 and TRBJ2-7; D remains ambiguous. There are 12 residues in the CDR3. CDR1 is KGHDR, CDR2 SFDVKD, per germline. V was pared by 4 bases and J by 7 bases, with 10 bases between.

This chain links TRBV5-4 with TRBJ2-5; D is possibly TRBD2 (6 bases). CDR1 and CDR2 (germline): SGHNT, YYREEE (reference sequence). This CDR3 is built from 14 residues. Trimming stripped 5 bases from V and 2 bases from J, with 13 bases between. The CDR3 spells CASRDGSGQETQYF. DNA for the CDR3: TGTGCCAGCAGGGACGGTAGCGGACAAGAGACCCAGTACTTC.

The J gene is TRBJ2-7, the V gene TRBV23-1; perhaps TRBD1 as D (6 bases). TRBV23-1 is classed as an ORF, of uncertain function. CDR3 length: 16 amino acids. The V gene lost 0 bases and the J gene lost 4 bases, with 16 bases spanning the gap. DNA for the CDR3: TGCGCCAGCAGTCAATCAGGGGGATTGGGCCAATACGAGCAGTACTTC. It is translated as CASSQSGGLGQYEQYF.

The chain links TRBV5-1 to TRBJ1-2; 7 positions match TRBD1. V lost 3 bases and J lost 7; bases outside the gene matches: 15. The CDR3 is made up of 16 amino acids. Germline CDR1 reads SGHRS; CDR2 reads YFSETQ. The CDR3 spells CASSSVRDRDQSGYTF. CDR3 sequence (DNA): TGCGCCAGCAGCTCCGTTCGAGACAGGGATCAGTCTGGCTACACCTTC.

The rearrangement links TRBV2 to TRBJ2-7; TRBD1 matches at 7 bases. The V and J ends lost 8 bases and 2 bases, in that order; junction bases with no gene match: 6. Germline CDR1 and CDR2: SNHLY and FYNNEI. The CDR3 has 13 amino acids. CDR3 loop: CASGGQFPYEQYF. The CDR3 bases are TGTGCCAGCGGGGGACAGTTTCCCTACGAGCAGTACTTC. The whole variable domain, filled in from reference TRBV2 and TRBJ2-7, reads EPEVTQTPSHQVTQMGQEVILRCVPISNHLYFYWYRQILGQKVEFLVSFYNNEISEKSEIFDDQFSVERPDGSNFTLKIRSTKLEDSAMYFCASGGQFPYEQYFGPGTRLTVT.

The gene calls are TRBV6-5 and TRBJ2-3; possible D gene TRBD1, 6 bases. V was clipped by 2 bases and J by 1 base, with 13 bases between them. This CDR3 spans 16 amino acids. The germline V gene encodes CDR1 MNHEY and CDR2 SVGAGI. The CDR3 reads CASSYPHPGGTDTQYF. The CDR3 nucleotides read TGTGCCAGCAGTTACCCCCATCCAGGGGGCACAGATACGCAGTATTTT.

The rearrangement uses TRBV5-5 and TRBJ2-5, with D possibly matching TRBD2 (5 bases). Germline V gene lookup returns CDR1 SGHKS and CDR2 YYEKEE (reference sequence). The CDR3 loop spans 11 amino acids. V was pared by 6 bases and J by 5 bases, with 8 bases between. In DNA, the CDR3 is TGTGCCAGCACCCGGGGTGAGACCCAGTACTTC. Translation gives CASTRGETQYF.

The CDR3 sequence is CASREQGFSNQPQHF. The CDR3 nucleotides are TGTGCCAGCAGGGAACAGGGGTTTAGCAATCAGCCCCAGCATTTT. J is TRBJ1-5 and V is TRBV2, with 7 bases lining up with TRBD1. Per germline, CDR1 SNHLY and CDR2 FYNNEI. The CDR3 has 15 amino acids. After removal of 6 bases from V and 0 bases from J, the junction contained 5 bases not matched to a gene. The variable domain in full, completed from reference TRBV2 and TRBJ1-5, reads EPEVTQTPSHQVTQMGQEVILRCVPISNHLYFYWYRQILGQKVEFLVSFYNNEISEKSEIFDDQFSVERPDGSNFTLKIRSTKLEDSAMYFCASREQGFSNQPQHFGDGTRLSIL.

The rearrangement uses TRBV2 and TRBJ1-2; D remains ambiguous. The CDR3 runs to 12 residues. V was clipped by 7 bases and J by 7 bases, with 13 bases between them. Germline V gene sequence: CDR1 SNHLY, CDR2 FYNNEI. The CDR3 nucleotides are TGTGCCAGCACGGAGGCACGGGGTGGCTACACCTTC. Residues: CASTEARGGYTF. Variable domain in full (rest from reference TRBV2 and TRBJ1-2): EPEVTQTPSHQVTQMGQEVILRCVPISNHLYFYWYRQILGQKVEFLVSFYNNEISEKSEIFDDQFSVERPDGSNFTLKIRSTKLEDSAMYFCASTEARGGYTFGSGTRLTVV.

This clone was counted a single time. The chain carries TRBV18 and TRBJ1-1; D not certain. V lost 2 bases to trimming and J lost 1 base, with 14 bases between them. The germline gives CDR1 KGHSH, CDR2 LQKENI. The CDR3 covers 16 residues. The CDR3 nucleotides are TGTGCCAGCTCACCAGCCCAAGGCGGAACGAACACTGAAGCTTTCTTT. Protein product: CASSPAQGGTNTEAFF.

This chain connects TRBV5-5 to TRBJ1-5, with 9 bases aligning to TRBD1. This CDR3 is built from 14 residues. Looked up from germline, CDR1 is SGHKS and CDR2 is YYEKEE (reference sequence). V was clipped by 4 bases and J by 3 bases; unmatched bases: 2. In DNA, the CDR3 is TGTGCCAGCAGCCGACAGGGGGACAATCAGCCCCAGCATTTT. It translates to CASSRQGDNQPQHF.

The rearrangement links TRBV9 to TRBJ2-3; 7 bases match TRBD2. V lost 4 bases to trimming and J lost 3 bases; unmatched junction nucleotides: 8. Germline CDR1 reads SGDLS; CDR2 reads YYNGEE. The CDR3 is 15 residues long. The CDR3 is CASSPTVGGTDTQYF. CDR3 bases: TGTGCCAGCAGCCCCACGGTGGGGGGGACAGATACGCAGTATTTT.

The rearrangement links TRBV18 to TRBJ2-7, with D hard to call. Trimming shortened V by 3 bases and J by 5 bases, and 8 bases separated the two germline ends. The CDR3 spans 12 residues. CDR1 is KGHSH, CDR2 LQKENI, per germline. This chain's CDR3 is CASSPLRDEQYF. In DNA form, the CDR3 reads TGTGCCAGCTCACCCCTTAGAGACGAGCAGTACTTC.

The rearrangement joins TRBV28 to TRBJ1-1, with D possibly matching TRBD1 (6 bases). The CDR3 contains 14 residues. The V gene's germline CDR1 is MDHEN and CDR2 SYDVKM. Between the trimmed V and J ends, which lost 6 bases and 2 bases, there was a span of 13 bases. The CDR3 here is CASRLPGQNTEAFF. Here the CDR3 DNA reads TGTGCCAGCAGGCTGCCGGGACAAAACACTGAAGCTTTCTTT.

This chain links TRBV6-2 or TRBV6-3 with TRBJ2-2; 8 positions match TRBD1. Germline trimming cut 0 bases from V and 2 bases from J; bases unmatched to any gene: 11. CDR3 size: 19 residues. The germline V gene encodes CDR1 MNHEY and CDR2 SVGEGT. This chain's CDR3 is CASSYSTTGEYGNTGELFF. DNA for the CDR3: TGTGCCAGCAGTTACTCCACGACAGGGGAGTATGGAAACACCGGGGAGCTGTTTTTT.

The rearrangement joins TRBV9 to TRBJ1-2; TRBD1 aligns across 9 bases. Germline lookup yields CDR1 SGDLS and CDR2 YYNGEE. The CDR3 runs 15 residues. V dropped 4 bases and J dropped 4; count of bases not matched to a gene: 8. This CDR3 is CASSSRTGAIYGYTF. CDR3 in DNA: TGTGCCAGCAGCTCCAGGACAGGGGCAATCTATGGCTACACCTTC.

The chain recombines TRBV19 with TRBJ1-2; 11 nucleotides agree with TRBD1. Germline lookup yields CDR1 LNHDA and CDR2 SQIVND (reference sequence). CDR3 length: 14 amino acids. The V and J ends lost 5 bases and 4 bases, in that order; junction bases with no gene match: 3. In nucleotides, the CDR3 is TGTGCCAGTAGTCCTGGGACAGGGGGCTATGGCTACACCTTC. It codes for CASSPGTGGYGYTF.

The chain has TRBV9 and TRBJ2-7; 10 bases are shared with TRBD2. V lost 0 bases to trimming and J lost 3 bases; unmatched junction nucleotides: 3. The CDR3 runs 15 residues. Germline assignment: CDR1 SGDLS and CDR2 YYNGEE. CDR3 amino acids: CASSVGSGGDYEQYF. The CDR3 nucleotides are TGTGCCAGCAGCGTAGGGAGCGGGGGGGACTACGAGCAGTACTTC.

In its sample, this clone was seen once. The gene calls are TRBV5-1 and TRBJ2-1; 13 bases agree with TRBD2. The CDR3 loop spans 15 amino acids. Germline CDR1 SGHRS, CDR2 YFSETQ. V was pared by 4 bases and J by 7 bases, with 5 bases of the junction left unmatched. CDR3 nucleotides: TGCGCCAGCAGCCTACTAGCGGGGGGGCCTAATGAGCAGTTCTTC. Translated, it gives CASSLLAGGPNEQFF.

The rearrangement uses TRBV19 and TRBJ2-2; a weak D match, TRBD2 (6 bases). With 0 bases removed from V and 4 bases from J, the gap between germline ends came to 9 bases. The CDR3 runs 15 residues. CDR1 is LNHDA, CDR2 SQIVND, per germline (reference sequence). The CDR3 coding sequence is TGTGCCAGTAGTATAGATCTAGCGACCACCGGGGAGCTGTTTTTT. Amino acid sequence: CASSIDLATTGELFF.

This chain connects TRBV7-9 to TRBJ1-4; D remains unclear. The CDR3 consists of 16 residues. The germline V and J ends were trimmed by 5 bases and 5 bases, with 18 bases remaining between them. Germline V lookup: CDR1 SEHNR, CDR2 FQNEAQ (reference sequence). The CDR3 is CASSPRRSAGNEKLFF. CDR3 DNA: TGTGCCAGCAGCCCGCGACGGAGTGCGGGAAATGAAAAACTGTTTTTT.

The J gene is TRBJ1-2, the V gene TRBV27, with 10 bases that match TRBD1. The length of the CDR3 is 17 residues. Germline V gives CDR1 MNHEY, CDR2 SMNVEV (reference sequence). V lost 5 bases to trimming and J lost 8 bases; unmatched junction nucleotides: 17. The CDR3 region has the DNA TGTGCCAGCAGTCCCCGGGACAGGGGTGTAGGGATGGGAGGCTACACCTTC. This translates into CASSPRDRGVGMGGYTF.